The T cell receptor (beta chain) described here comes from a study of cytomegalovirus exposure and HLA in healthy donors. Whole-study context: The same platform was used for the 120 or so validation repertoires as for the 650 to 700 first-cohort repertoires, as reported in a later analysis.

Method: immunoSEQ multiplex PCR; TCRdb's copy keeps in-frame clones and lacks some. The profile shows a few hundred thousand clones, 70% to 90% of them singletons. Turning to this clone: This sample includes further DNA sequences coding for the same CDR3.

This CDR3 comprises 13 residues. Deletions cut 3 bases from V and 5 bases from J, with 10 bases between. Germline V gene sequence: CDR1 LNHDA, CDR2 SQIVND (reference sequence). The TCR comes from a man younger than 45 in good health and CMV-seronegative. The chain is built from TRBV19 and TRBJ2-5; TRBD2 might be the D (5 bases). Sequencing was done on a sample of PBMCs. The CDR3 here is CASSIVRGETQYF. In nucleotides, the CDR3 is TGTGCCAGTAGTATTGTCCGAGGGGAGACCCAGTACTTC.